This paragraph reports one TCR beta chain. This clone was counted a single time. Its binding antigen is unknown. Per-base quality was not reported, and no clone a single base away is much larger than it. Based on the germline V gene, the CDR1 and CDR2 sequences are SGHRS and YFSETQ. For this chain, trimming is 4 bases at the V end and 1 base at the J end, and the number of junction bases without a gene match is 7. The CDR3 starts with the cysteine, ends with the phenylalanine, and has 15 residues. The kept DNA is CDR3 alone, 45 bases in frame from the first base. TCRbeta CDR3 regions were amplified from genomic DNA using the immunoSEQ Assay, a bias-controlled multiplex PCR. As for the authors' bioinformatics: Nucleated cell counts per sample were estimated from amplification of reference gene primers within the assay. To quantify the absolute abundance of each unique TCRbeta CDR3 rearrangement, sequence reads were collapsed and filtered. Productive Simpson clonality was computed per sample as the square root of Simpson's diversity index over productive rearrangements. TCRdb limited this immuneACCESS table to in-frame rearrangements with V and J called. A share of clones is missing; checked studies link under half to unresolved V genes, and the rest is unexplained. The DNA gave D and trimming, while V, J and clone size come from that table. The sample table holds around 140,000 clones, of which 84% were seen once. The ten biggest clones cover roughly 45% of the sample.

Whole blood was collected in K2EDTA tubes by collaborating institutions according to the institutions' own protocols. For TCRbeta analysis, collaborator samples were shipped as frozen whole blood, as isolated PBMCs, or as DNA extracted from either sample type. This specimen belongs to a study of blood T cell repertoires in COVID-19 (dated by TCRdb to the early 2020s). With respect to the entire study: The collaborator samples originated in the United States, Italy and Spain and spanned the acute and convalescent phases of COVID-19. The prospective study material was composed of cDNA or gDNA derived from T cells, B-cell-depleted T cells, or PBMCs. Where available, HLA class I and class II types were taken from metadata supplied by the sample provider and were not determined by assay-based typing. The samples were drawn from two sources: the first 160 participants of the ongoing ImmuneRACE study, and 1,000 to 1,500 subjects contributed by 6 global collaborators. Subjects who had been exposed to COVID-19, were actively infected with it, or had recovered from it provided the deeply sampled blood TCRbeta repertoires that made up the dataset. The repertoires were released in a freely available public database meant as a resource for research on the immune response to SARS-CoV-2. The sample metadata nearly always contained a de-identified subject ID, COVID-19 status, age in years and sex.

Findings and caveats that apply to the study as a whole: The amount of clinical and demographic metadata varied by source and participant and was provided uncurated.

In this chain, TRBV5-1 is recombined with TRBJ1-1; 7 bases in the junction line up with TRBD1. This clonotype originated in a human donor in a cohort sampled during active COVID-19. The sample taken for sequencing was peripheral blood. The CDR3 protein sequence reads: CASSPPGTANTEAFF. The DNA sequence is TGCGCCAGCAGCCCTCCCGGGACAGCGAACACTGAAGCTTTCTTT.